This TCR beta chain was sequenced for a study of CD8+CD57+ T cells in acquired aplastic anemia. Turning to the study itself: Sorted CD4+ and CD8+ cells gave an average of around 3.1 ug of DNA.

The authors sequenced patients whose flow cytometry had shown CD8+CD57+ cell expansion. The length of the CDR3 is 15 residues. Germline V gene data show CDR1 as SGHRS and CDR2 as YFSETQ. Trimming pared 0 bases from V and 8 bases from J, leaving 12 bases between. The TCR beta profiling, which covered VDJ combination and CDR3 sequence, was carried out using genomic DNA as the template. One entry per CDR3 protein, called by TCRdb with MiXCR from the reads. The table has just over 450,000 distinct CDR3 sequences, about a third seen once. The receptor's source is a human donor with aplastic anemia. Sequenced material: sorted CD4+, CD8+, or CD8+CD57+ T cells (not recorded which) from PBMCs. The chain recombines TRBV5-1 with TRBJ1-6; D not resolved. CDR3 nucleotides: TGCGCCAGCAGCTTGGCAGTGGGAGATCATTCACCCCTCCACTTT. It codes for CASSLAVGDHSPLHF.